The 20 T cell receptor beta chains below were found in one sample sequenced in a study of cytomegalovirus exposure and HLA in healthy donors. In the PCR, 60 Vbeta and 13 Jbeta primers were used. Sequencing was performed with immunoSEQ multiplex PCR; in TCRdb, only in-frame clones are kept and a portion is missing. The sample includes 84,000 or so clones, 70% to 85% seen only once; the top ten take under 15%. Sequenced material: PBMCs. The receptors stem from a human donor in good health.

This chain links TRBV5-1 with TRBJ2-1; 7 bases line up with TRBD1. The CDR3 length is 15 residues. Germline CDR1 and CDR2: SGHRS and YFSETQ. J lost 2 bases, V lost 3 bases, and 5 bases had no gene match. The CDR3: CASSSTGSPYNEQFF. CDR3 nucleotides: TGCGCCAGCAGCTCGACAGGGTCTCCCTACAATGAGCAGTTCTTC.

The V and J genes are TRBV4-3 and TRBJ1-6, with D tentatively TRBD1 (6 bases). The CDR3 spans 14 residues. The germline CDR1 and CDR2 sequences are LGHNA and YSLEER. V lost 3 bases, J lost 7 bases, and 10 bases lay in between. CDR3 in amino acids: CASSHRTENSPLHF. In DNA form, the CDR3 reads TGCGCCAGCAGCCACCGGACAGAGAATTCACCCCTCCACTTT.

The chain uses TRBV4-1 and TRBJ1-1; D might be TRBD1 (5 bases). The CDR3 consists of 13 residues. Germline CDR1 reads MGHRA; CDR2 reads YSYEKL. Deletions cut 0 bases from V and 11 bases from J, with 13 bases between. The CDR3 here is CASSQERGGPAFF. The CDR3 region has the DNA TGCGCCAGCAGCCAAGAACGGGGGGGACCGGCTTTCTTT.

This clone came up a few times. V is TRBV27 and J is TRBJ2-1; no clear D. Germline assignment: CDR1 MNHEY and CDR2 SMNVEV (reference sequence). Trimming removed 5 bases at V and 0 bases at J, with 20 bases between. CDR3 length equals 18 residues. DNA for the CDR3: TGTGCCAGCAGTCCCTCCATCGAATGGGCAAGCTCCTACAATGAGCAGTTCTTC. Encoded protein: CASSPSIEWASSYNEQFF.

This clone occurred a few times. This chain links TRBV19 with TRBJ1-5, with 9 bases that match TRBD1. J gave up 6 bases and V 6 bases, and 12 bases lay outside the gene matches. This CDR3 region has 16 residues. Germline assignment: CDR1 LNHDA and CDR2 SQIVND (reference sequence). CDR3 DNA: TGTGCCAGTAGCAAACAGACAGGGGGAACGAGTCAGCCCCAGCATTTT. It encodes CASSKQTGGTSQPQHF. Supplemented by reference TRBV19 and TRBJ1-5, the full variable domain reads DGGITQSPKYLFRKEGQNVTLSCEQNLNHDAMYWYRQDPGQGLRLIYYSQIVNDFQKGDIAEGYSVSREKKESFPLTVTSAQKNPTAFYLCASSKQTGGTSQPQHFGDGTRLSIL.

This chain uses TRBV18 with TRBJ2-1; D is unresolved. This CDR3 has 14 residues. V shed 1 base and J shed 3 bases, with 7 bases lying between them. The germline V gene encodes CDR1 KGHSH and CDR2 LQKENI. As DNA, the CDR3 is TGTGCCAGCTCACCACGTTCAGGCTACAATGAGCAGTTCTTC. This gives the protein CASSPRSGYNEQFF.

The J gene is TRBJ2-5, the V gene TRBV7-9; TRBD1 matches at 9 bases. CDR1 and CDR2 (germline): SEHNR, FQNEAQ (reference sequence). This CDR3 spans 15 amino acids. V lost 5 bases, J lost 5 bases, and 9 bases stayed unmatched. CDR3 protein: CASSPQHRGLETQYF. The CDR3 DNA sequence: TGTGCCAGCAGCCCGCAACACAGGGGGCTGGAGACCCAGTACTTC. The whole variable domain, remainder taken from reference TRBV7-9 and TRBJ2-5, is DTGVSQNPRHKITKRGQNVTFRCDPISEHNRLYWYRQTLGQGPEFLTYFQNEAQLEKSRLLSDRFSAERPKGSFSTLEIQRTEQGDSAMYLCASSPQHRGLETQYFGPGTRLLVL.

V usage is TRBV21-1 and J usage is TRBJ2-5; TRBD2, the table's D call, lacks a check against the DNA. TRBV21-1 constitutes a pseudogene. This CDR3 region has 15 residues. The CDR3 loop is CASSRRGSRGGAQYF. CDR3 nucleotide sequence: TGTGCCAGCAGCCGACGGGGATCCCGGGGGGGTGCCCAGTACTTC.

DNA of the CDR3: TGTGCCAGCAGCTTACAGGGGGCATTCAATGAGCAGTTCTTC. It is translated as CASSLQGAFNEQFF. The chain is built from TRBV13 and TRBJ2-1; 8 bases align to TRBD1. Per germline, CDR1 PRHDT and CDR2 FYEKMQ (reference sequence). The CDR3 is 14 residues long. V was pared by 2 bases and J by 6 bases, with 3 bases of the junction left unmatched.

The genes are TRBV7-2 and TRBJ1-2; D may be TRBD1 (6 bases). The CDR3 is made up of 13 amino acids. Germline CDR1 and CDR2: SGHTA and FQGNSA. V lost 5 bases to trimming and J lost 4 bases, with 11 bases between them. Written as DNA, the CDR3 is TGTGCCAGCAGCCCCGGGACACGCTATGGCTACACCTTC. Protein product: CASSPGTRYGYTF.

The chain links TRBV9 to TRBJ1-6; TRBD1 agrees at 7 bases. The CDR3 totals 16 residues. The V gene's germline CDR1 is SGDLS and CDR2 YYNGEE. V shed 0 bases and J 7 bases; nucleotides not matched to a gene: 7. Here the CDR3 reads CASSVGVGTENSPLHF. CDR3 nucleotides: TGTGCCAGCAGCGTAGGGGTTGGGACAGAAAATTCACCCCTCCACTTT.

The V and J genes are TRBV6-5 and TRBJ1-1, with TRBD1 identical over 9 bases. V lost 0 bases and J lost 11; bases outside the gene matches: 10. CDR3 length: 15 amino acids. Looked up from germline, CDR1 is MNHEY and CDR2 is SVGAGI. The CDR3: CASSYSTTGGMEAFF. The CDR3 coding sequence is TGTGCCAGCAGTTACTCGACAACAGGGGGCATGGAGGCTTTCTTT.

CDR3 region: CASSLGGPGGNQPQHF. Written as DNA, the CDR3 is TGTGCCAGCAGCTTAGGAGGCCCAGGGGGCAATCAGCCCCAGCATTTT. The chain links TRBV5-4 to TRBJ1-5, with a tentative D call TRBD1 (6 bases). The CDR3 has 16 residues. V was pared by 2 bases and J by 2 bases, with 14 bases between. Germline V gives CDR1 SGHNT, CDR2 YYREEE (reference sequence).

The chain couples TRBV21-1 to TRBJ1-4; the D call in the table, TRBD1, was not verified against the DNA. TRBV21-1 is tagged as a pseudogene. The CDR3 runs to 16 residues. Here the CDR3 reads CASSNGQAEPNEKLFF. DNA of the CDR3: TGTGCCAGCAGCAACGGACAGGCCGAACCTAATGAAAAACTGTTTTTT.

This chain links TRBV6-1 with TRBJ1-1, with D maybe TRBD1 (6 bases). Trimming took 6 bases from V and 0 from J, leaving 11 bases between them. The germline V gene has CDR1 MNHNS and CDR2 SASEGT. CDR3 length: 14 residues. CDR3 sequence reads: CASSQGQMNTEAFF. DNA for the CDR3: TGTGCCAGCAGCCAGGGACAAATGAACACTGAAGCTTTCTTT.

The V gene is TRBV19, the J gene TRBJ2-5; TRBD2 matches 13 bases. This CDR3 contains 15 residues. CDR1 and CDR2 (germline): LNHDA, SQIVND (reference sequence). The ends lost 5 bases at V and 2 bases at J; junction bases unmatched: 2. This chain's CDR3 is CASSVTSGGQETQYF. The CDR3 DNA follows: TGTGCCAGTAGTGTGACTAGCGGGGGGCAAGAGACCCAGTACTTC.

The sample holds a few counts of this clone. The gene calls are TRBV9 and TRBJ2-3; 9 bases align to TRBD2. This CDR3 comprises 16 residues. V was pared by 0 bases and J by 5 bases, with 7 bases of the junction left unmatched. Germline loops: CDR1 SGDLS, CDR2 YYNGEE. The CDR3 is CASSVGAGGRVDTQYF. The CDR3 DNA sequence: TGTGCCAGCAGCGTAGGGGCGGGGGGGCGAGTAGATACGCAGTATTTT.

This clone was counted only a few times. The V gene is TRBV5-4, the J gene TRBJ2-2, with D perhaps matching TRBD2 (7 bases). V was trimmed by 5 bases and J by 3 bases, leaving 14 bases between them. This CDR3 comprises 15 residues. In germline, CDR1 is SGHNT, CDR2 YYREEE (reference sequence). The CDR3 DNA follows: TGTGCCAGCAGGAGGGGGGACTATCACACCGGGGAGCTGTTTTTT. Protein product: CASRRGDYHTGELFF.

This chain links TRBV7-2 with TRBJ1-5; TRBD1 matches at 8 bases. The germline CDR1 and CDR2 sequences are SGHTA and FQGNSA. Trimming removed 0 bases from V and 4 bases from J; junction bases left unmatched: 5. The CDR3 consists of 16 residues. The CDR3 loop is CASSLAPDRANQPQHF. The CDR3, as DNA: TGTGCCAGCAGCTTAGCTCCGGACAGGGCAAATCAGCCCCAGCATTTT. The complete variable domain, with remaining parts taken from reference TRBV7-2 and TRBJ1-5, reads GAGVSQSPSNKVTEKGKDVELRCDPISGHTALYWYRQSLGQGLEFLIYFQGNSAPDKSGLPSDRFSAERTGGSVSTLTIQRTQQEDSAVYLCASSLAPDRANQPQHFGDGTRLSIL.

V and J are TRBV9 and TRBJ1-4; D perhaps matches TRBD1 (5 bases). The CDR3 totals 14 residues. Trimming pared 4 bases from V and 3 bases from J, leaving 10 bases between. Germline assignment: CDR1 SGDLS and CDR2 YYNGEE. The CDR3 DNA sequence: TGTGCCAGCAGCTCGGGGGTTTCTAATGAAAAACTGTTTTTT. Protein sequence: CASSSGVSNEKLFF.